What follows is one T cell receptor (beta chain) and its context. Its antigen is unidentified. PCR involved 60 Vbeta and 13 Jbeta primers. TCRdb keeps only in-frame clones here, not all; method: immunoSEQ multiplex PCR. The sample has about 160,000 clones, 75% to 90% seen once. The ends lost 2 bases at V and 3 bases at J; junction bases unmatched: 4. CDR3 length: 15 amino acids. Germline V gives CDR1 SGHRS, CDR2 YFSETQ. The sample originates from a study of cytomegalovirus exposure and HLA in healthy donors. Healthy bone marrow donors formed the donor group. Broader study findings: Associated with cytomegalovirus, according to the listing, were approximately 160 TCR beta chains.

The sample consisted of PBMCs. This sequence was found in a young woman in good health and CMV-seronegative. This sequence joins TRBV5-1 and TRBJ2-5; 10 positions agree with TRBD2. This CDR3 reads CASSFSGGAEETQYF. CDR3 DNA: TGCGCCAGCAGCTTCAGCGGGGGGGCCGAAGAGACCCAGTACTTC.